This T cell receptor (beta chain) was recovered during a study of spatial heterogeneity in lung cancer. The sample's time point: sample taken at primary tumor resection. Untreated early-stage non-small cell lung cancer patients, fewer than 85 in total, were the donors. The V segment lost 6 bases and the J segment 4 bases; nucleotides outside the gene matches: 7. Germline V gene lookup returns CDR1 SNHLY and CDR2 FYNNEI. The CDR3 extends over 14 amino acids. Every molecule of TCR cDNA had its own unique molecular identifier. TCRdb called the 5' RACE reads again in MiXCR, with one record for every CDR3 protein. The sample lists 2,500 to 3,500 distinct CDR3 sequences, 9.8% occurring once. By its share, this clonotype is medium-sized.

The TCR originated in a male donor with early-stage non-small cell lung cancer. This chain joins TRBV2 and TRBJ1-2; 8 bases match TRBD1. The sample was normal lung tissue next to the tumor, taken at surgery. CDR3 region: CASRDRAGGYGYTF. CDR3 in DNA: TGTGCCAGCAGGGACAGGGCTGGGGGCTATGGCTACACCTTC.